This paragraph reports one TCR beta chain. The donor cohort consisted entirely of Caucasian adults residing in Nashville, Tennessee. This sample is part of a study of shared clonotypes between healthy human individuals. Sequencing was performed with immunoSEQ multiplex PCR; in TCRdb, only in-frame clones are kept and a portion is missing. The sample yields about 490,000 clones, roughly 80% seen once. Sequenced sample: PBMCs. This receptor was obtained from a woman in her thirties or forties in good health. Some clones in this sample may be carry-over from other donors' samples.

The CDR3 coding sequence is TGTGCCAGCAGCTTGGCCTTCCAAGAGACCCAGTACTTC. Protein product: CASSLAFQETQYF. The chain has TRBV5-4 and TRBJ2-5; no clear D gene. This CDR3 spans 13 amino acids. V was trimmed by 0 bases and J by 1 base, leaving 4 bases between them. The germline V gene has CDR1 SGHNT and CDR2 YYREEE (reference sequence).